This T cell receptor beta chain was retrieved from a study of T cell responses to AZD1222 COVID-19 vaccine. Regarding the study as a whole: Unmutated variant regions are reportedly the target of nearly half of TCRs that are spike-specific.

Data came from immunoSEQ multiplex PCR; TCRdb stores just in-frame clones and leaves some out. The sample has 150,000 or so clones, roughly 90% seen once. A note on this clone: What it recognizes is unknown.

In germline, CDR1 is MNHNS, CDR2 SASEGT. The CDR3 contains 15 residues. The V end was cut by 0 bases, the J end by 1 base, with 7 bases between. The clonotype originates from an adult in good health. This chain connects TRBV6-1 to TRBJ1-5; no definite D call. The sequenced sample was peripheral blood, obtained on day 0 of MenACWY control vaccination. The CDR3 coding sequence is TGTGCCAGCAGTGAAGCGCCCGGGAGCAATCAGCCCCAGCATTTT. Translated, it gives CASSEAPGSNQPQHF.